This T cell receptor (beta chain) was documented in a study of cytomegalovirus exposure and HLA in healthy donors. Broader study findings: Three chains linked to CMV were shown in vitro to be specific for CMV antigens.

The CDR3 is 14 amino acids. Looked up from germline, CDR1 is LNHDA and CDR2 is SQIVND (reference sequence). The ends were cut back, 5 bases at V and 4 bases at J, with 11 bases in the middle. Profiling relied on immunoSEQ multiplex PCR, and the TCRdb table lists in-frame clones only, not all of them. The table has about 56,000 clones, approximately 94% seen once. Remarks on this clone: What it binds is unknown.

V and J are TRBV19 and TRBJ2-2, with D perhaps TRBD2 (6 bases). The sample taken for sequencing was PBMCs. This clonotype originated in a man in his late teens or twenties in good health and CMV-seronegative. CDR3 in amino acids: CASSERVPTGELFF. DNA for the CDR3: TGTGCCAGTAGTGAGCGGGTACCCACCGGGGAGCTGTTTTTT.